The rows below give T cell receptor beta chains drawn from one sample of a study of blood T cell repertoires in COVID-19. Sequencing used immunoSEQ multiplex PCR; TCRdb keeps in-frame clones, though not all of them. The table lists 52,000 or so clones, roughly 79% of them singletons, with about 5.3% in the top ten. The sequenced material came from peripheral blood. The receptors here all came from a human donor in a cohort sampled during active COVID-19. The CDR3 runs from the conserved cysteine through the conserved F or W. D genes are given only for firm matches. Clone size is not always given. Where it is, it says once, few, many or a class for expanded clones.

d_gene	v_gene	abundance	j_gene	CDR3aa	CDR3nt
TRBD1	TRBV7-8	-	TRBJ1-2	CASSLEGGYYGYTF	TGTGCCAGCAGCTTAGAAGGGGGCTACTATGGCTACACCTTC
-	TRBV2	once	TRBJ1-4	CASSATSGGVKANEKLFF	TGTGCCAGCAGCGCGACTAGCGGGGGGGTGAAGGCTAATGAAAAACTGTTTTTT
TRBD1	TRBV6-6	once	TRBJ2-7	CASSYGDSSYEQYF	TGTGCCAGCAGTTACGGGGACAGCTCCTACGAGCAGTACTTC
TRBD1	TRBV10-2	-	TRBJ1-1	CASRSARGQTEAFF	TGCGCCAGCAGATCGGCCAGGGGGCAGACTGAAGCTTTCTTT
-	TRBV5-6	-	TRBJ1-1	CASSLKAGAWTEAFF	TGTGCCAGCAGCTTGAAGGCAGGGGCATGGACTGAAGCTTTCTTT
TRBD1	TRBV5-1	-	TRBJ1-1	CASSFTTGSTEAFF	TGCGCCAGCAGCTTCACGACAGGGAGCACTGAAGCTTTCTTT
-	TRBV19	-	TRBJ1-5	CASAQGQGTGQPQHF	TGTGCCAGTGCTCAAGGGCAGGGAACTGGTCAGCCCCAGCATTTT
TRBD1	TRBV5-4	once	TRBJ2-7	CASSSIDRGNEQYF	TGTGCCAGCAGCTCGATCGACAGGGGAAACGAGCAGTACTTC
-	TRBV3-1/TRBV3-2	-	TRBJ2-5	CASSTRLNSQQETQYF	TGTGCCAGCAGCACACGGCTAAACAGCCAACAAGAGACCCAGTACTTC
-	TRBV10-3	-	TRBJ1-5	CAIRAAASNQPQHF	TGTGCCATCAGAGCGGCAGCTAGCAATCAGCCCCAGCATTTT
TRBD1	TRBV2	few	TRBJ1-6	CASRETGAQSPLHF	TGTGCCAGCAGGGAGACAGGGGCGCAGTCACCCCTCCACTTT
TRBD1	TRBV7-3	-	TRBJ1-1	CASSESTGTEAFF	TGTGCCAGCAGCGAATCGACAGGGACTGAAGCTTTCTTT
-	TRBV20-1	-	TRBJ2-7	CSVEGDYEQYF	TGCAGTGTGGAAGGGGACTACGAGCAGTACTTC
-	TRBV5-6	few	TRBJ2-7	CASSLEYSSYEQYF	TGTGCCAGCAGCTTGGAATATTCCTCCTACGAGCAGTACTTC
-	TRBV5-4	-	TRBJ1-3	CASSLGHRSSGNTIYF	TGTGCCAGCAGCTTGGGTCACAGGAGCTCTGGAAACACCATATATTTT
-	TRBV4-3	-	TRBJ2-7	CASSQDYGYEQYF	TGCGCCAGCAGCCAAGATTACGGCTACGAGCAGTACTTC
-	TRBV2	-	TRBJ1-2	CASSELPPERQSFYGYTF	TGTGCCAGCAGTGAACTACCCCCAGAACGACAGTCTTTCTATGGCTACACCTTC
TRBD1	TRBV7-9	once	TRBJ2-7	CASSLVGGITVYEQYF	TGTGCCAGCAGCTTAGTAGGGGGCATCACAGTCTACGAGCAGTACTTC
TRBD1	TRBV7-6	-	TRBJ2-2	CASSPSPTGGISVVGELFF	TGTGCCAGCAGCCCCTCCCCGACAGGGGGGATATCTGTTGTCGGGGAGCTGTTTTTT
-	TRBV27	-	TRBJ2-1	CASGGIPLPYNEQFF	TGTGCCAGCGGGGGCATACCCCTTCCTTACAATGAGCAGTTCTTC